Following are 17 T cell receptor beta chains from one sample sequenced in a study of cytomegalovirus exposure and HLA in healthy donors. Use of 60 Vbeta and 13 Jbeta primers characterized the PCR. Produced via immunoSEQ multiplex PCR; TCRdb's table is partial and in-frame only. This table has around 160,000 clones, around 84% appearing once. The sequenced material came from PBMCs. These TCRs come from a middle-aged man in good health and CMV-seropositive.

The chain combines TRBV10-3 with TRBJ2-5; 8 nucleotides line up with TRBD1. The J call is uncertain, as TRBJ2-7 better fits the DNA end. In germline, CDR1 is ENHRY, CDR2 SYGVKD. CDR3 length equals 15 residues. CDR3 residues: CAISTTGGSSYEQYF. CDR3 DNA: TGTGCCATCAGTACTACAGGGGGGTCTTCCTACGAGCAGTACTTC.

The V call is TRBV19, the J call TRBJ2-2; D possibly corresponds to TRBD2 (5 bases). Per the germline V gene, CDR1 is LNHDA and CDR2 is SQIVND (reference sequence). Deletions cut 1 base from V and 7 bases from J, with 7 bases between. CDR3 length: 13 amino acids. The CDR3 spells CASSIGRGGELFF. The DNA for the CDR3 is TGTGCCAGTAGTATAGGTCGGGGCGGGGAGCTGTTTTTT.

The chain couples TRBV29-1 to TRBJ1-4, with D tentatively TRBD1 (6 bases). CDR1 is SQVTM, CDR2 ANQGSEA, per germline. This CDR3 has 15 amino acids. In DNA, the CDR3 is TGCTCCGTCGGGGGGCAGGGTGCAACTAATGAAAAACTGTTTTTT. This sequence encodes CSVGGQGATNEKLFF.

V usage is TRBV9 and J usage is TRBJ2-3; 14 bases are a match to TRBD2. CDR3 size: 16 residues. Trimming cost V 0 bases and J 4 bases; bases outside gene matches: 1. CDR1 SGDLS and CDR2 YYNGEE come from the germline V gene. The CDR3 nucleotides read TGTGCCAGCAGCGTAGCGACTAGCGGGAGGGCAGATACGCAGTATTTT. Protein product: CASSVATSGRADTQYF. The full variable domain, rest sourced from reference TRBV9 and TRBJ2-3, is DSGVTQTPKHLITATGQRVTLRCSPRSGDLSVYWYQQSLDQGLQFLIQYYNGEERAKGNILERFSAQQFPDLHSELNLSSLELGDSALYFCASSVATSGRADTQYFGPGTRLTVL.

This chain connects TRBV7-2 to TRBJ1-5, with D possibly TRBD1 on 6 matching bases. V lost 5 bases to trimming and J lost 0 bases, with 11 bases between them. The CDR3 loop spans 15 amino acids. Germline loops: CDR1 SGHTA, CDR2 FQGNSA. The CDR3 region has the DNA TGTGCCAGCAGCGCTGACAGGAGTAGCAATCAGCCCCAGCATTTT. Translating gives CASSADRSSNQPQHF.

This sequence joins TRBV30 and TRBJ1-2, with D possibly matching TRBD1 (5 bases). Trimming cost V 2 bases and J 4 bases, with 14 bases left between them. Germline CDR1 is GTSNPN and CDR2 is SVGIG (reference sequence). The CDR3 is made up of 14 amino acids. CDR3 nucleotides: TGTGCCTGGAGTATTGGACGGACATTCTATGGCTACACCTTC. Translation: CAWSIGRTFYGYTF.

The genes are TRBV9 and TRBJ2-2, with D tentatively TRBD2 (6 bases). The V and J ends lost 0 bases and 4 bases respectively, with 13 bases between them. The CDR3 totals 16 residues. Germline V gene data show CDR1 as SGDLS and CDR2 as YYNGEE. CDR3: CASSVVGGGGTGELFF. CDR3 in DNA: TGTGCCAGCAGCGTAGTTGGGGGAGGCGGCACCGGGGAGCTGTTTTTT.

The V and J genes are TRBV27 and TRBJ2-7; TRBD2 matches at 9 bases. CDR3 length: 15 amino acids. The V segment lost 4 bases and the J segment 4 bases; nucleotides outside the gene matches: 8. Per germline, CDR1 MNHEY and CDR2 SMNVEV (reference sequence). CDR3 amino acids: CASSYSGSILYEQYF. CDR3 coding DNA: TGTGCCAGCAGTTATAGCGGGAGTATTTTATACGAGCAGTACTTC.

CDR3 sequence: CASSTGQGEQFF. CDR3 nucleotide sequence: TGTGCCAGCAGCACCGGACAGGGCGAGCAGTTCTTC. The rearrangement links TRBV7-3 to TRBJ2-1, with TRBD1 identical over 8 bases. Looked up from germline, CDR1 is SGHTA and CDR2 is FQGTGA. This CDR3 has 12 residues. Unmatched junction bases numbered 4, after V lost 5 bases and J lost 10 bases.

The DNA for the CDR3 is TGCAGCGTGGCGGACAGGGTATACGAGCAGTACTTC. Amino acids: CSVADRVYEQYF. This chain connects TRBV29-1 to TRBJ2-7, with 8 bases fitting TRBD1. V lost 6 bases and J lost 4; bases outside the gene matches: 5. The CDR3 covers 12 residues. Per germline, CDR1 SQVTM and CDR2 ANQGSEA.

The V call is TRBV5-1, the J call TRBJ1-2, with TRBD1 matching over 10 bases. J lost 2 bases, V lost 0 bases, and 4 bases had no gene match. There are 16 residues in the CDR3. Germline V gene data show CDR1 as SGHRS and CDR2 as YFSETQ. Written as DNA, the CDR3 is TGCGCCAGCAGCTTGGGGGGGACAGGGGAGAACTATGGCTACACCTTC. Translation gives CASSLGGTGENYGYTF.

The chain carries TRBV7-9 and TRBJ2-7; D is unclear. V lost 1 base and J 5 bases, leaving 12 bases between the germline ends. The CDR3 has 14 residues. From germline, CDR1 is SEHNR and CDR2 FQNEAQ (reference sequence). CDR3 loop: CASSLVPLKDEQYF. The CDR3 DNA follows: TGTGCCAGCAGCTTAGTGCCACTAAAGGACGAGCAGTACTTC.

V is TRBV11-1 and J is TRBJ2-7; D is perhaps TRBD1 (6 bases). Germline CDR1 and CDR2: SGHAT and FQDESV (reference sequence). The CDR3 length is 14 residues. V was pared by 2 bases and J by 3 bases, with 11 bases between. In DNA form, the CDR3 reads TGTGCCAGCAGCTTAACTGGGGGCGGCTACGAGCAGTACTTC. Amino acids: CASSLTGGGYEQYF.

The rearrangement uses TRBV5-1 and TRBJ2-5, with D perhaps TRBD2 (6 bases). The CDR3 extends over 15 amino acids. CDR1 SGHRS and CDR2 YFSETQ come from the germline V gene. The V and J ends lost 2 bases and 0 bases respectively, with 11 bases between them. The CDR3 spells CASSLTSMYQETQYF. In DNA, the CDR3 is TGCGCCAGCAGCTTAACTAGCATGTACCAAGAGACCCAGTACTTC. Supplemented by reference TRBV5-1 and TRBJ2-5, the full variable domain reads KAGVTQTPRYLIKTRGQQVTLSCSPISGHRSVSWYQQTPGQGLQFLFEYFSETQRNKGNFPGRFSGRQFSNSRSEMNVSTLELGDSALYLCASSLTSMYQETQYFGPGTRLLVL.

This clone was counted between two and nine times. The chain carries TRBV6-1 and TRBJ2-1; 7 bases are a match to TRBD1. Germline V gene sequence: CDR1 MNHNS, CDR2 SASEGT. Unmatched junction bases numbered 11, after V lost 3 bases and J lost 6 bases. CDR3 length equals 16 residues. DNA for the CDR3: TGTGCCAGCAGTGACACAGGCAGGGGGTCCGTCAATGAGCAGTTCTTC. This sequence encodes CASSDTGRGSVNEQFF.

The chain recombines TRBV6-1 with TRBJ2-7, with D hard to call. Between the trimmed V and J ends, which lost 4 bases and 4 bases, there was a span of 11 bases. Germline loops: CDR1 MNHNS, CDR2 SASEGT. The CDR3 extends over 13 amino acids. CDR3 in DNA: TGTGCCAGCAGTGCAGCCGTGAGGTACGAGCAGTACTTC. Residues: CASSAAVRYEQYF.

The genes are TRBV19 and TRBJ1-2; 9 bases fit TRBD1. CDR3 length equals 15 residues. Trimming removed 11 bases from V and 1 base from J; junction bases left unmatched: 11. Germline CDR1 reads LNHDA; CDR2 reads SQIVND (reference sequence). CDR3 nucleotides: TGTGCCTCCTTGGACAGGGGAGTAGTTAACTATGGCTACACCTTC. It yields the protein CASLDRGVVNYGYTF.